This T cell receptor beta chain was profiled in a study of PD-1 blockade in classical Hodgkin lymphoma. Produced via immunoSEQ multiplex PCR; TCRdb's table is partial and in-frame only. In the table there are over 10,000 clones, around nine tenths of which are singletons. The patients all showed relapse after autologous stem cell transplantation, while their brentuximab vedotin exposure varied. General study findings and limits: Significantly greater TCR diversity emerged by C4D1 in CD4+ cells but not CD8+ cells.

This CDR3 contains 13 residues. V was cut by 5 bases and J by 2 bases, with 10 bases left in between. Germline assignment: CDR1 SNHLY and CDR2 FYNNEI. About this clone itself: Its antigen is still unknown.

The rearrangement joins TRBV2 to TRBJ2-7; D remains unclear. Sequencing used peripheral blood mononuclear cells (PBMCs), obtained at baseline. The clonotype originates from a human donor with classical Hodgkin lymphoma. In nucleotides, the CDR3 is TGTGCCAGCAGTAGTCAGGCAACCTACGAGCAGTACTTC. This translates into CASSSQATYEQYF.